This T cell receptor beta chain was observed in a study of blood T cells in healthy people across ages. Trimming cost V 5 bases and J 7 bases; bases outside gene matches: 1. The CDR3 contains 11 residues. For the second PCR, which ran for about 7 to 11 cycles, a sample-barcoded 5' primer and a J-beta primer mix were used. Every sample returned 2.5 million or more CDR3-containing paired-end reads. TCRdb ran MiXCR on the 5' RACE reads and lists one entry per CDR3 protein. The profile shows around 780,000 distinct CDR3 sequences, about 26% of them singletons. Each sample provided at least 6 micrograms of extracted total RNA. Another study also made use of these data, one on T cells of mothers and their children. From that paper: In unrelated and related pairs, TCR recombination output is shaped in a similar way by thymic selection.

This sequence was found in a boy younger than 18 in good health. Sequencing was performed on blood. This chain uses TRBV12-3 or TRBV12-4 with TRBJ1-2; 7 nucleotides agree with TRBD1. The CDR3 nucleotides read TGTGCCAGCAGTGGGACAGCTGGCTACACCTTC. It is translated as CASSGTAGYTF.